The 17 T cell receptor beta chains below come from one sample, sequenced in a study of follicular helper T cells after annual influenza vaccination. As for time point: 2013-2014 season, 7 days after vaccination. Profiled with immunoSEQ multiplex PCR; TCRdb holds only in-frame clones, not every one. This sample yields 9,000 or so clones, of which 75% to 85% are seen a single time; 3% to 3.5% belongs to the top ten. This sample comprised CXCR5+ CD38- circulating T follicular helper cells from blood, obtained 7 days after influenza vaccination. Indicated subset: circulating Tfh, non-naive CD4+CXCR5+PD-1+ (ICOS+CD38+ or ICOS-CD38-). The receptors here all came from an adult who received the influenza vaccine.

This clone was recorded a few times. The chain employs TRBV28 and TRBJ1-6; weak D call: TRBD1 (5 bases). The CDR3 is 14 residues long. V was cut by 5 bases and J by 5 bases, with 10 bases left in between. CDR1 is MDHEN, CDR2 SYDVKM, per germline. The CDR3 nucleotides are TGTGCCAGCAGTCGGGGGGAGAATAATTCACCCCTCCACTTT. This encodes CASSRGENNSPLHF. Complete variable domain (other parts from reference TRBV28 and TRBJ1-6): DVKVTQSSRYLVKRTGEKVFLECVQDMDHENMFWYRQDPGLGLRLIYFSYDVKMKEKGDIPEGYSVSREKKERFSLILESASTNQTSMYLCASSRGENNSPLHFGNGTRLTVT.

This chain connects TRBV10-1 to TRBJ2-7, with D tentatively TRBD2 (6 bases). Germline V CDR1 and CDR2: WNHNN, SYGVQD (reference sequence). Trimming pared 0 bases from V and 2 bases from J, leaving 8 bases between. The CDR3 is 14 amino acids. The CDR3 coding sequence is TGCGCCAGCAGTGAGTCTAGCGGAACCTACGAGCAGTACTTC. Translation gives CASSESSGTYEQYF.

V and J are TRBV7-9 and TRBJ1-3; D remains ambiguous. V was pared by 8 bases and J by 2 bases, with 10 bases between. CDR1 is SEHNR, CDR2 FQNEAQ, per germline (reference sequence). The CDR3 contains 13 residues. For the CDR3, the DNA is TGTGCCAGCCGTCATGAGGCTGGAAACACCATATATTTT. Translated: CASRHEAGNTIYF.

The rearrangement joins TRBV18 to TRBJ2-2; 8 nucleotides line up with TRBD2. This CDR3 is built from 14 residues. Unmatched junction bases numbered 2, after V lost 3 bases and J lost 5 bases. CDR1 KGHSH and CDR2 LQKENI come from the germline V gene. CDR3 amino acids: CASSPREETGELFF. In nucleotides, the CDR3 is TGTGCCAGCTCACCGCGGGAGGAAACCGGGGAGCTGTTTTTT.

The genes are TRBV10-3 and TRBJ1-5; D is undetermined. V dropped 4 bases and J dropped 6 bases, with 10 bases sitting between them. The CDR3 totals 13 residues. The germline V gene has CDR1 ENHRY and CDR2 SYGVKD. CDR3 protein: CAISGGEGQPQHF. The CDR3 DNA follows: TGTGCCATCAGTGGGGGTGAAGGTCAGCCCCAGCATTTT.

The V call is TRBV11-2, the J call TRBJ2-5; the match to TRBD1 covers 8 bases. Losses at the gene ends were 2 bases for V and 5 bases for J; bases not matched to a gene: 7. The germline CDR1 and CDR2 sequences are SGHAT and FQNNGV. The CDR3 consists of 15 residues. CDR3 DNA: TGTGCCAGCAGCTTACGGACAGGGACAACGGAGACCCAGTACTTC. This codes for CASSLRTGTTETQYF.

The CDR3 here is CAWSGRHNQPQHF. In DNA form, the CDR3 reads TGTGCCTGGTCCGGACGTCACAATCAGCCCCAGCATTTT. The V gene is TRBV30, the J gene TRBJ1-5; no firm D call. The germline gives CDR1 GTSNPN, CDR2 SVGIG (reference sequence). The CDR3 contains 13 residues. V lost 5 bases, J lost 3 bases, and 11 bases lay in between.

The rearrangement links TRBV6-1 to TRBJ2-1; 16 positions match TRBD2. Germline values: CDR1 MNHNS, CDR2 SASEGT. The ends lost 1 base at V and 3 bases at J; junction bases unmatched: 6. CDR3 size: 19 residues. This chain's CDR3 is CASSEVLGLAGGFYNEQFF. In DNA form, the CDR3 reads TGTGCCAGCAGTGAAGTCCTGGGACTAGCGGGAGGGTTCTACAATGAGCAGTTCTTC.

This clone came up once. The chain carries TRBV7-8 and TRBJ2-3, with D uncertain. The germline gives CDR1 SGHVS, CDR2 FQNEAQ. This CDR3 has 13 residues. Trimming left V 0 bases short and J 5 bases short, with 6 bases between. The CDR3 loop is CASSLAGGDTQYF. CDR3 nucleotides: TGTGCCAGCAGCTTAGCGGGTGGAGATACGCAGTATTTT.

The CDR3 bases are TGTGCCAGCTCACCAACCTCTCCCGGGACAGGGGGCACTGAAGCTTTCTTT. Its protein is CASSPTSPGTGGTEAFF. The rearrangement joins TRBV18 to TRBJ1-1; 11 nucleotides agree with TRBD1. The CDR3 is 17 residues long. Germline lookup yields CDR1 KGHSH and CDR2 LQKENI. V lost 2 bases and J lost 4; bases outside the gene matches: 9.

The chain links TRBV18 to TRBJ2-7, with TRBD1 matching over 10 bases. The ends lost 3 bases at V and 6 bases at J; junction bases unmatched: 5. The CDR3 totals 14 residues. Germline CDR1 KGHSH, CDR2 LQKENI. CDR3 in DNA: TGTGCCAGCTCACCCGGGACAGGGGTAATCGAGCAGTACTTC. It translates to CASSPGTGVIEQYF.

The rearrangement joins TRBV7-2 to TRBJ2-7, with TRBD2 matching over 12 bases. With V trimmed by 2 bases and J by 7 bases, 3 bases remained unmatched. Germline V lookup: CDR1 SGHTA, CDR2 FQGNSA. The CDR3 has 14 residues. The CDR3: CASSLTGLAGEQYF. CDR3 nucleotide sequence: TGTGCCAGCAGCTTAACCGGACTAGCGGGGGAGCAGTACTTC.

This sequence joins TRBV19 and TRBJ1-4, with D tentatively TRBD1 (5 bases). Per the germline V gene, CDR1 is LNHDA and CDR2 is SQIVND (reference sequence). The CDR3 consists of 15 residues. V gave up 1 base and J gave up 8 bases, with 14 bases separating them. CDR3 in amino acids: CASSIGGTASEKLFF. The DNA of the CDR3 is TGTGCCAGTAGTATAGGAGGGACCGCGAGCGAAAAACTGTTTTTT.

The CDR3 spells CASSDSGRQGSSGAQYF. In DNA, the CDR3 is TGTGCCAGCAGTGACTCCGGCCGCCAGGGCTCCTCGGGGGCCCAGTACTTC. The chain combines TRBV6-4 with TRBJ2-5; D may be TRBD2 (6 bases). The CDR3 consists of 17 residues. Germline V CDR1 and CDR2: MRHNA, SNTAGT. V was cut by 0 bases and J by 9 bases, with 23 bases left in between.

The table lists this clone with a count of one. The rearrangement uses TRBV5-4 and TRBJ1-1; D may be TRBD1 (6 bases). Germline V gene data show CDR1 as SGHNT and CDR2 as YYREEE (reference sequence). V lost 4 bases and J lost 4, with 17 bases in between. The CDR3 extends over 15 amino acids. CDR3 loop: CASSHPGERSTEAFF. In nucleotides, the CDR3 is TGTGCCAGCAGCCACCCAGGGGAGAGGAGCACTGAAGCTTTCTTT.

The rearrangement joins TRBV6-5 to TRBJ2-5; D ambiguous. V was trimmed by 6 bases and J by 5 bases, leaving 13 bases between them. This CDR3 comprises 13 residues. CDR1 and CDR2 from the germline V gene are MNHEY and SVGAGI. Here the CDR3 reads CASSRTVEETQYF. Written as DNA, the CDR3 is TGTGCCAGCAGCCGGACCGTGGAGGAGACCCAGTACTTC.

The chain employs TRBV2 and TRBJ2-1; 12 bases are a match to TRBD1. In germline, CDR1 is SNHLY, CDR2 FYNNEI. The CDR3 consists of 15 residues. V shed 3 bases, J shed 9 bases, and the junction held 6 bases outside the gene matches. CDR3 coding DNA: TGTGCCAGCAGTGAGATGGGACAGGGGGCCGGTGAGCAGTTCTTC. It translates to CASSEMGQGAGEQFF.